The clone carrying this T cell receptor (beta chain) was found a few times. This sample stems from a study of blood T cell repertoires in COVID-19. Study context: Researchers got acute and convalescent COVID-19 samples from the United States, Italy and Spain. Sample material is recorded as cDNA or gDNA derived from T cells, B-cell-depleted T cells, or PBMCs.

The germline gives CDR1 LNHDA, CDR2 SQIVND (reference sequence). CDR3 length equals 12 residues. Trimming pared 2 bases from V and 8 bases from J, leaving 9 bases between. In the authors' workflow: Using reference gene primer amplification, nucleated cell counts were estimated. Clones were sequenced by immunoSEQ multiplex PCR, and TCRdb holds only the in-frame ones, with some missing. D and trimming were read from the DNA, whereas the V and J calls and clone size are those reported in that table. The data show roughly 300,000 clones, with roughly 85% seen just once and approximately 5% held by the top ten.

Material for sequencing was PBMCs or T cells enriched from blood (not recorded which). The rearrangement links TRBV19 to TRBJ1-2, with D unclear. This receptor was identified in a young woman who had recovered from COVID-19. The CDR3 sequence: CASSIRMGGYTF. The CDR3 nucleotides read TGTGCCAGTAGTATAAGGATGGGCGGCTACACCTTC.